At least ten counts were recorded for the clone carrying this T cell receptor beta chain. Its target is unknown. The data derive from a study of T cells in Graves' hyperthyroidism and ophthalmopathy. Study observations and caveats: Most expanded thyroid clonotypes above 0.001 also appeared in blood. Through a model of 13 V-J features, ophthalmopathy was separated from stable hyperthyroidism.

CDR1 and CDR2 (germline): MNHEY, SVGAGI. This CDR3 comprises 14 residues. Losses at the gene ends were 6 bases for V and 4 bases for J; bases not matched to a gene: 4. Researchers took RNA transcripts and amplified the TCR beta CDR3 regions from them. The study used the HTBI primer set for a first-round RT-PCR of the TCR CDR3. In TCRdb, the multiplex PCR reads were re-called with MiXCR into one record per CDR3 protein. The table records about 660,000 distinct CDR3 sequences, over 40% of them present only once. Those patients with uncontrolled infection, other autoimmune disease, pregnancy or lactation were excluded.

The receptor comes from an adult man with Graves' disease, either hyperthyroidism or ophthalmopathy (not recorded which). Sequencing was performed on peripheral blood or thyroid tissue (not recorded which). The J gene is TRBJ2-5, the V gene TRBV6-5; TRBD2 aligns across 11 bases. CDR3 DNA sequence: TGTGCCAGCAGGAGGCTAGCGGGAGGAGAGACCCAGTACTTC. It encodes CASRRLAGGETQYF.